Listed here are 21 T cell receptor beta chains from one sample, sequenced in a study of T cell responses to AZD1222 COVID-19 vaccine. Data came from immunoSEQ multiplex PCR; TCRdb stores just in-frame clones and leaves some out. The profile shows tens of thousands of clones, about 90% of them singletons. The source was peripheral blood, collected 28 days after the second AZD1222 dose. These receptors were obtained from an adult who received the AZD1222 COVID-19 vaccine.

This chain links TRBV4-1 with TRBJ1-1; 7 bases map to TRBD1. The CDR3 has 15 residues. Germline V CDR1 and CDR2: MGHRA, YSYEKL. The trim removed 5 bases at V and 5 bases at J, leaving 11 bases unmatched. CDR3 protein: CASSLEDREGTEAFF. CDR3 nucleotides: TGCGCCAGCAGCTTGGAAGACAGGGAGGGGACTGAAGCTTTCTTT.

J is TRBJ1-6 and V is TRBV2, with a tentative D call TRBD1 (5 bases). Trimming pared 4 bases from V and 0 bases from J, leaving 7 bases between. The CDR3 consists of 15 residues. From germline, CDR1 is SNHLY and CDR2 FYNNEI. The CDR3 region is CASSGDSSYNSPLHF. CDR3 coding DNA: TGTGCCAGCAGTGGTGACAGCTCCTATAATTCACCCCTCCACTTT.

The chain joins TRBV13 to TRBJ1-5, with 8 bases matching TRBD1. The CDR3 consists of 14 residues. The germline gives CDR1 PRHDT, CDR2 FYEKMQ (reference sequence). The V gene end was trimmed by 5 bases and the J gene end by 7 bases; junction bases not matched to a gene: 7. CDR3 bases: TGTGCCAGCAGCACAGGGGGGGTTAGCCAGCCCCAGCATTTT. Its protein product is CASSTGGVSQPQHF.

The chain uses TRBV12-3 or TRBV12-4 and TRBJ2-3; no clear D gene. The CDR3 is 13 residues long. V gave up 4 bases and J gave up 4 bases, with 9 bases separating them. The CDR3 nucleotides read TGTGCCAGCAGTTCCTTCCGGGCAGATACGCAGTATTTT. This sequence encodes CASSSFRADTQYF.

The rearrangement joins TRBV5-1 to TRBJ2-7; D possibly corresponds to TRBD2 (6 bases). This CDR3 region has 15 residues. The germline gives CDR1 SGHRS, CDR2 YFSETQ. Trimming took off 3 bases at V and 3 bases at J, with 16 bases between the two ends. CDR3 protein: CASSSGDFKFYEQYF. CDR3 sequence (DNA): TGCGCCAGCAGCTCGGGGGACTTTAAATTCTACGAGCAGTACTTC. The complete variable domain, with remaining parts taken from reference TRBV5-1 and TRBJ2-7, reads KAGVTQTPRYLIKTRGQQVTLSCSPISGHRSVSWYQQTPGQGLQFLFEYFSETQRNKGNFPGRFSGRQFSNSRSEMNVSTLELGDSALYLCASSSGDFKFYEQYFGPGTRLTVT.

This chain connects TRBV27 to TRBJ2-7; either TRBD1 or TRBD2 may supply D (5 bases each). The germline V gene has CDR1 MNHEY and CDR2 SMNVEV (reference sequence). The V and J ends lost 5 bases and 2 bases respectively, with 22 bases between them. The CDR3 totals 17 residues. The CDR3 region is CASSPPPGQGPTYEQYF. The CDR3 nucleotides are TGTGCCAGCAGTCCCCCACCGGGGCAGGGACCGACCTACGAGCAGTACTTC.

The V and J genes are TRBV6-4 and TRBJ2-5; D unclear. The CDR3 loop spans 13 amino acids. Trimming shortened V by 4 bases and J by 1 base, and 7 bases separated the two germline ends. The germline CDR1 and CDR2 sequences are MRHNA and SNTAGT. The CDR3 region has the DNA TGTGCCAGCAGTGGTGCAGCCCAAGAGACCCAGTACTTC. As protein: CASSGAAQETQYF.

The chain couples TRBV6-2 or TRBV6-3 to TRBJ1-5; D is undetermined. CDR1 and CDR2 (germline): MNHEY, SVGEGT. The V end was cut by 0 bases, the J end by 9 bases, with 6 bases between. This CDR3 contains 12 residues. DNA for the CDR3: TGTGCCAGCAGTTACTCTTCGGGGCCCCAGCATTTT. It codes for CASSYSSGPQHF.

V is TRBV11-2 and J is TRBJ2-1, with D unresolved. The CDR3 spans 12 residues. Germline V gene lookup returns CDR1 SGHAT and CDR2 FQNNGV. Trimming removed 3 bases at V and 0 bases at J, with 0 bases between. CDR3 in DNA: TGTGCCAGCAGCTTCTCCTACAATGAGCAGTTCTTC. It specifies CASSFSYNEQFF. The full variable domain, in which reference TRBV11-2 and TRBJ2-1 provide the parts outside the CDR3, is EAGVAQSPRYKIIEKRQSVAFWCNPISGHATLYWYQQILGQGPKLLIQFQNNGVVDDSQLPKDRFSAERLKGVDSTLKIQPAKLEDSAVYLCASSFSYNEQFFGPGTRLTVL.

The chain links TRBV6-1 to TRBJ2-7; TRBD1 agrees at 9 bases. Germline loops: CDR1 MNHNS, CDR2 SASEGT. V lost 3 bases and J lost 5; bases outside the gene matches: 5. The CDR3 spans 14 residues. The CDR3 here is CASSEEGDRDEQYF. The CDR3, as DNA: TGTGCCAGCAGTGAGGAGGGGGACAGGGACGAGCAGTACTTC.

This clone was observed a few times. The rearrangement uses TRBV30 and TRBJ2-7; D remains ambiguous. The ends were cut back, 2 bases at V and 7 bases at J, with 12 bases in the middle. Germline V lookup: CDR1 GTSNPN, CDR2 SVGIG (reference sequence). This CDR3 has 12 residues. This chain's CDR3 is CAWSFNFREQYF. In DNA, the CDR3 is TGTGCCTGGAGTTTCAATTTCAGGGAGCAGTACTTC.

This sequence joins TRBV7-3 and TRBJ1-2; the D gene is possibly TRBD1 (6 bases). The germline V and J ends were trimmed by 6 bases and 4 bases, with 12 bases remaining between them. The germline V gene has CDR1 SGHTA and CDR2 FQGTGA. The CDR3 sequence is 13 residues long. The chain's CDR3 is CASSGQLLYGYTF. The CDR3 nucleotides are TGTGCCAGCAGTGGACAGCTTCTCTATGGCTACACCTTC.

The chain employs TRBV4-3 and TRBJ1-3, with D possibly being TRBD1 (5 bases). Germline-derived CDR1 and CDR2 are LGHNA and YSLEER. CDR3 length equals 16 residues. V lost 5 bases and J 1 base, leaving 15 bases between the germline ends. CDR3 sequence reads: CASSTFGGRSGNTIYF. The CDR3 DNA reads TGCGCCAGCAGCACCTTCGGGGGAAGGTCTGGAAACACCATATATTTT.

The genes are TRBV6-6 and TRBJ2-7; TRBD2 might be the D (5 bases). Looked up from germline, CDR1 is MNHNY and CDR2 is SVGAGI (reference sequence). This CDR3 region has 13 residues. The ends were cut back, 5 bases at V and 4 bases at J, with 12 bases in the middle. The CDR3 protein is CASSVGDYYEQYF. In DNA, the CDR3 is TGTGCCAGCAGTGTGGGAGACTATTACGAGCAGTACTTC.

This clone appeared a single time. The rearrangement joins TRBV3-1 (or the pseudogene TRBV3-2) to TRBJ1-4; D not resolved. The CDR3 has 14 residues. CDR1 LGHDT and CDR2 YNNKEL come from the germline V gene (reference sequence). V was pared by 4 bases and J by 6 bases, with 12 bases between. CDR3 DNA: TGTGCCAGCAGCCCCTCGGTTACGGATGAAAAACTGTTTTTT. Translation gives CASSPSVTDEKLFF.

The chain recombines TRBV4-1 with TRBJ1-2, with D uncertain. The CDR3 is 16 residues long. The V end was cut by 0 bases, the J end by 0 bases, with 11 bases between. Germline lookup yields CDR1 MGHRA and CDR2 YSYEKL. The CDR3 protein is CASSQDLGTANYGYTF. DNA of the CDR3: TGCGCCAGCAGCCAAGATCTCGGAACAGCTAACTATGGCTACACCTTC.

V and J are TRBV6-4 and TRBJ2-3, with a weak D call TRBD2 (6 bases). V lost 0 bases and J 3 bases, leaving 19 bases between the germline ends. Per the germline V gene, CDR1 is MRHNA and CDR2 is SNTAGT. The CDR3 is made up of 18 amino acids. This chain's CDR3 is CASSDSTTESGWTDTQYF. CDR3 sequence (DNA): TGTGCCAGCAGTGACTCCACGACGGAGAGCGGGTGGACAGATACGCAGTATTTT.

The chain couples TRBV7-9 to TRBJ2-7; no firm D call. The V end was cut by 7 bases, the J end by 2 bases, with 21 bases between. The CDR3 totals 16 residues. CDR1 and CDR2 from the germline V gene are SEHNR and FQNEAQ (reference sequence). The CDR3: CASNKIPPGDTYEQYF. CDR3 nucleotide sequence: TGTGCCAGCAATAAAATTCCCCCCGGAGATACCTACGAGCAGTACTTC. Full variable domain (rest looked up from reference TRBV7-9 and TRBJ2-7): DTGVSQNPRHKITKRGQNVTFRCDPISEHNRLYWYRQTLGQGPEFLTYFQNEAQLEKSRLLSDRFSAERPKGSFSTLEIQRTEQGDSAMYLCASNKIPPGDTYEQYFGPGTRLTVT.

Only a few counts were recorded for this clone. The CDR3 DNA sequence: TGCGCCAGCAGCCAAGACAGGGGGGAGCCCTACAATGAGCAGTTCTTC. Translated: CASSQDRGEPYNEQFF. This chain links TRBV4-3 with TRBJ2-1, with D perhaps matching TRBD1 (7 bases). CDR3 length: 16 amino acids. V lost 0 bases to trimming and J lost 2 bases, with 11 bases between them. Per the germline V gene, CDR1 is LGHNA and CDR2 is YSLEER.

The CDR3 nucleotides are TGTGCCAGCAGCGGGACTAGCGGGAGTACCGGGGAGCTGTTTTTT. This gives the protein CASSGTSGSTGELFF. The chain is built from TRBV9 and TRBJ2-2; TRBD2 matches 13 bases. From germline, CDR1 is SGDLS and CDR2 YYNGEE. The trim removed 3 bases at V and 5 bases at J, leaving 1 base unmatched. The CDR3 consists of 15 residues.

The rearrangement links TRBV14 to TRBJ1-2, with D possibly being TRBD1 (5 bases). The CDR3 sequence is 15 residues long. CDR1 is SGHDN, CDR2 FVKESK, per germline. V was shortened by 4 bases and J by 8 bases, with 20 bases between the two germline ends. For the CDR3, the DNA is TGTGCCAGCAGCCCACCGACAGTCCCCCTTAGCGGCTACACCTTC. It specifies CASSPPTVPLSGYTF.